The next 3 T cell receptor beta chains were all read from a single sample in a study of blood T cell repertoires in COVID-19. Libraries were prepared by immunoSEQ multiplex PCR; TCRdb keeps only in-frame clonotypes and omits some of them. The top ten clones hold over 9.5% of a sample with under 200,000 clones, roughly nine tenths of them seen once. The sequenced material came from peripheral blood. All receptors come from an older woman with COVID-19, enrolled during active disease.

The chain joins TRBV19 to TRBJ1-4, with TRBD1 matching over 11 bases. The CDR3 spans 15 residues. After removal of 4 bases from V and 5 bases from J, the junction contained 3 bases not matched to a gene. Germline CDR1 is LNHDA and CDR2 is SQIVND (reference sequence). The CDR3 is CASSRGQGENEKLFF. DNA of the CDR3: TGTGCCAGTAGTAGGGGACAGGGGGAAAATGAAAAACTGTTTTTT.

V is TRBV4-3 and J is TRBJ2-7; TRBD1 matches 8 bases. Germline values: CDR1 LGHNA, CDR2 YSLEER. The CDR3 is 14 residues long. V lost 4 bases and J lost 4; bases outside the gene matches: 6. The CDR3 DNA reads as TGCGCCAGCAGCCCGGACAGGGTGGGGTACGAGCAGTACTTC. This gives the protein CASSPDRVGYEQYF.

This chain uses TRBV6-4 with TRBJ2-3; 8 bases line up with TRBD2. The CDR3 totals 15 residues. V lost 6 bases and J lost 2; bases outside the gene matches: 7. Germline V CDR1 and CDR2: MRHNA, SNTAGT. The CDR3 DNA reads as TGTGCCAGCAGCCGGGGGGGTCTTGACACAGATACGCAGTATTTT. Its protein product is CASSRGGLDTDTQYF.